The 3 T cell receptor beta chains given below trace back to one sample, sequenced in a study of T-cell memory formation after mild COVID-19. One entry per CDR3 protein results from TCRdb running MiXCR on the 5' RACE reads. The table lists fewer than 90,000 distinct CDR3 sequences, around 13% of them singletons. The sample taken for sequencing was PBMCs or a T cell subset sorted from them (not recorded which). These receptors all come from a man in his late teens or twenties who had mild COVID-19 (a few samples of this study predate the infection). Cell type and time point are not known.

J is TRBJ2-6 and V is TRBV2, with D possibly TRBD2 on 6 matching bases. V lost 6 bases to trimming and J lost 9 bases, with 9 bases between them. CDR3 length: 12 residues. Germline V lookup: CDR1 SNHLY, CDR2 FYNNEI. The CDR3 spells CASRGEVNVLTF. CDR3 nucleotides: TGTGCCAGCAGAGGGGAGGTCAACGTCCTGACTTTC. The full variable domain, in which reference TRBV2 and TRBJ2-6 provide the parts outside the CDR3, is EPEVTQTPSHQVTQMGQEVILRCVPISNHLYFYWYRQILGQKVEFLVSFYNNEISEKSEIFDDQFSVERPDGSNFTLKIRSTKLEDSAMYFCASRGEVNVLTFGAGSRLTVL.

This clonotype has a handful of counts. The J gene is TRBJ2-5, the V gene TRBV4-3; the D is unclear. Germline loops: CDR1 LGHNA, CDR2 YSLEER. V lost 0 bases to trimming and J lost 1 base, with 0 bases between them. The CDR3 has 12 amino acids. CDR3 residues: CASSQDQETQYF. CDR3 bases: TGCGCCAGCAGCCAAGACCAAGAGACCCAGTACTTC.

The chain couples TRBV7-9 to TRBJ1-2; 7 bases match TRBD1. The junction had 8 bases not matched to a gene; V was cut back by 4 bases and J by 0 bases. The CDR3 is made up of 16 amino acids. From germline, CDR1 is SEHNR and CDR2 FQNEAQ (reference sequence). CDR3: CASSSGDREANYGYTF. DNA for the CDR3: TGTGCCAGCAGCTCGGGAGACAGGGAAGCTAACTATGGCTACACCTTC.